This record looks at one TCR beta chain sequence and its context. Antigen specificity is unknown. CDR3 length: 14 residues. V lost 5 bases to trimming and J lost 2 bases, with 13 bases between them. The V gene's germline CDR1 is SEHNR and CDR2 FQNEAQ (reference sequence). Profiled with immunoSEQ multiplex PCR; TCRdb holds only in-frame clones, not every one. The sample has approximately 63,000 clones, about 91% seen once. The record originates from a study of PD-1 blockade in mismatch repair-deficient tumors. About the research overall: Patients had 12 mismatch repair-deficient cancer types, all previously treated and progressing. The study, taken as a whole, reports: After pembrolizumab, tumor-resident clones rose rapidly, then generally contracted before radiologic responses.

PCR or immunohistochemistry showed mismatch repair deficiency in every enrolled patient. The TCR originated in an adult with mismatch repair-deficient cancer. Sequencing used peripheral blood, obtained 52 weeks after starting pembrolizumab. The chain couples TRBV7-9 to TRBJ2-7; either TRBD1 or TRBD2 may fit D (5 bases each). The chain's CDR3 is CASSRSGAPYEQYF. CDR3 sequence (DNA): TGTGCCAGCAGCCGATCCGGGGCCCCCTACGAGCAGTACTTC.